In its sample, the clone carrying this T cell receptor (beta chain) was seen a few times. As yet, its antigen is unknown. The source of the sample is a study of T-cell memory formation after mild COVID-19. Study-wide results and caveats: CD4+ clones that contracted lay mainly in CM and EM; CD8+ ones lay in EMRA.

CDR1 is SEHNR, CDR2 FQNEAQ, per germline (reference sequence). The CDR3 is 15 residues long. The ends were cut back, 2 bases at V and 2 bases at J, with 11 bases in the middle. TCRdb fed the 5' RACE reads into MiXCR, producing one record per CDR3 protein. Among 250,000 to 300,000 distinct CDR3 sequences, around 16% were seen once, and the ten largest hold approximately 23%. The receptor comes from a man younger than 35 who had mild COVID-19 (a few samples of this study predate the infection). Cell type and time point are not known. The sequenced material came from PBMCs or a T cell subset sorted from them (not recorded which). This rearrangement joins TRBV7-9 to TRBJ2-3, with D possibly TRBD1 on 6 matching bases. CDR3: CASSLSGDHTDTQYF. In DNA, the CDR3 is TGTGCCAGCAGCTTATCAGGGGACCACACAGATACGCAGTATTTT.